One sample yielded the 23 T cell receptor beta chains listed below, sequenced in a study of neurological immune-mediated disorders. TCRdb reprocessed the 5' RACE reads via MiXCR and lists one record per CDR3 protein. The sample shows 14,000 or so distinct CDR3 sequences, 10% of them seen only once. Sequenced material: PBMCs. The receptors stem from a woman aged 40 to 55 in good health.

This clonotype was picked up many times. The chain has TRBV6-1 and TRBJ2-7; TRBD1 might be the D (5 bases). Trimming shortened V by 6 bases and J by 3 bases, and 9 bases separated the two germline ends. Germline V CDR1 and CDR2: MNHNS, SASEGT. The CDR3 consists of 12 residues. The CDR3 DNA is TGTGCCAGCAGGGACATTCTCTACGAGCAGTACTTC. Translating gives CASRDILYEQYF.

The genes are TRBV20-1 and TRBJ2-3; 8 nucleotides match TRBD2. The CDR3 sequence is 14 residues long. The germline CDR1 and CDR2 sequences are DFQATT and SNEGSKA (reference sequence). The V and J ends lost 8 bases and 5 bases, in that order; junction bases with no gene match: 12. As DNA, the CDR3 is TGCAGTAGGGGTAAAGCGGGAGTAAGAGATACGCAGTATTTT. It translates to CSRGKAGVRDTQYF.

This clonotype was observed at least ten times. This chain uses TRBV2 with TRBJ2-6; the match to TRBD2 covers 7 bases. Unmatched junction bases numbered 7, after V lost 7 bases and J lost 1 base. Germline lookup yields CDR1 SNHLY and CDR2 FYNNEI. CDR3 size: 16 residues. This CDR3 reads CASNDRGGSGANVLTF. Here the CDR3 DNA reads TGTGCCAGCAACGATAGGGGAGGGTCTGGGGCCAACGTCCTGACTTTC.

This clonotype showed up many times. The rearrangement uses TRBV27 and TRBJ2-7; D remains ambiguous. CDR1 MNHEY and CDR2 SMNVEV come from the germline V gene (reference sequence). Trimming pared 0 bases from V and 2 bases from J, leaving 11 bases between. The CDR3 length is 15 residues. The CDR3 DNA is TGTGCCAGCAGTTTATCGACACACCTAACCTACGAGCAGTACTTC. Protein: CASSLSTHLTYEQYF.

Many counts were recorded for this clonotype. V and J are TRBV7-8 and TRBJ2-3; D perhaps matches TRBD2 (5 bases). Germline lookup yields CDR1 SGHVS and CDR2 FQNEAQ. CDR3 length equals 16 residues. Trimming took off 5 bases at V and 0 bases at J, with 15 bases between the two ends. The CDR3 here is CASSPDEGSSTDTQYF. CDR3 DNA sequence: TGTGCCAGCAGCCCAGACGAGGGATCTAGCACAGATACGCAGTATTTT.

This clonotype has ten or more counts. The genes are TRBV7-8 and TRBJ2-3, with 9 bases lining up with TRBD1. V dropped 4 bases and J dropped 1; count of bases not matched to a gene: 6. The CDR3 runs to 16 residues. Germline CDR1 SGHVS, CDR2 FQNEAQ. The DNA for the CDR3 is TGTGCCAGCAGCTCCCCCCGGACAGGGGGCACAGATACGCAGTATTTT. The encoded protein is CASSSPRTGGTDTQYF.

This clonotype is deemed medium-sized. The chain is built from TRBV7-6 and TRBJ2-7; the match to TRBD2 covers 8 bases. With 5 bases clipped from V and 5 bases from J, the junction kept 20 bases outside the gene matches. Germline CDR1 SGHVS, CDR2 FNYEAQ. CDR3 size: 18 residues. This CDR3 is CASSPAGVAGFGGDEQYF. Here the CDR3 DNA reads TGTGCCAGCAGCCCGGCGGGGGTAGCGGGGTTCGGGGGGGACGAGCAGTACTTC.

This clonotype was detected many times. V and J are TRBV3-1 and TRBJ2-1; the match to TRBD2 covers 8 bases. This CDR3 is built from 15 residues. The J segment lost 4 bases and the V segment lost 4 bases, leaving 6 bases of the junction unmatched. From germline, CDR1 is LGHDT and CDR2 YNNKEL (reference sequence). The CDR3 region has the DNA TGTGCCAGCAGCCGGCTAGCGGGCCCATACAATGAGCAGTTCTTC. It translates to CASSRLAGPYNEQFF.

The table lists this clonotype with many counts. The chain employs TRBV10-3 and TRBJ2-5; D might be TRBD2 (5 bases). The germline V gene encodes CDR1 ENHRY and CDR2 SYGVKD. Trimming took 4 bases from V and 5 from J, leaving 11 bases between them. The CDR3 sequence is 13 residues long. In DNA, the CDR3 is TGTGCCATCAGTGGAACTAGAGGGGAGACCCAGTACTTC. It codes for CAISGTRGETQYF.

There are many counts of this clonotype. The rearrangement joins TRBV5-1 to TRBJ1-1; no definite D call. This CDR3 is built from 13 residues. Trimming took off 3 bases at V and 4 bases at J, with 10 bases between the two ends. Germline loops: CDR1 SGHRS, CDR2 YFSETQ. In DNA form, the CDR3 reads TGCGCCAGCAGCTCTCGTGAGGGCACTGAAGCTTTCTTT. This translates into CASSSREGTEAFF.

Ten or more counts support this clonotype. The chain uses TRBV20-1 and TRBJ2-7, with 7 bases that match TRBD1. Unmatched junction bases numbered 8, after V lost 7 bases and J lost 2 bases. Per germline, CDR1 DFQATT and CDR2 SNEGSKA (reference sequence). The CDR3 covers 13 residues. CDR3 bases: TGCAGTGGTAAGGACAGGTTCACCTACGAGCAGTACTTC. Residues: CSGKDRFTYEQYF.

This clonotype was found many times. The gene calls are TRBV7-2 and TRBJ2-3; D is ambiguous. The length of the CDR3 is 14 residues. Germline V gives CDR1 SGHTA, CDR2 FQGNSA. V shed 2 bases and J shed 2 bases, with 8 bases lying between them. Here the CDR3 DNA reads TGTGCCAGCAGCTTAATGGGTACCACAGATACGCAGTATTTT. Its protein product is CASSLMGTTDTQYF.

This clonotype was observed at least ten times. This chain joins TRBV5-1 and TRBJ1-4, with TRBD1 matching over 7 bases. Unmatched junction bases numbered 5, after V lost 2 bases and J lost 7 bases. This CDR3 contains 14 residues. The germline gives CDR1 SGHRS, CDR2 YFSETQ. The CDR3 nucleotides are TGCGCCAGCAGCTTTAGGGGGCGCTTTGAAAAACTGTTTTTT. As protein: CASSFRGRFEKLFF.

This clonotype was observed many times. CDR3 region: CASSAANGYTF. As DNA, the CDR3 is TGTGCCAGCAGTGCAGCGAATGGCTACACCTTC. This sequence joins TRBV2 and TRBJ1-2; D unresolved. This CDR3 is 11 amino acids long. Germline V gene sequence: CDR1 SNHLY, CDR2 FYNNEI. The germline V and J ends were trimmed by 4 bases and 6 bases, with 6 bases remaining between them.

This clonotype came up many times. This CDR3 reads CASSLGEIEQFF. CDR3 DNA: TGTGCCAGCAGCTTAGGTGAAATCGAGCAGTTCTTC. The chain has TRBV11-1 and TRBJ2-1; no firm D call. Germline V gene lookup returns CDR1 SGHAT and CDR2 FQDESV (reference sequence). Trimming removed 1 base from V and 10 bases from J, with 8 bases in between. CDR3 length equals 12 residues.

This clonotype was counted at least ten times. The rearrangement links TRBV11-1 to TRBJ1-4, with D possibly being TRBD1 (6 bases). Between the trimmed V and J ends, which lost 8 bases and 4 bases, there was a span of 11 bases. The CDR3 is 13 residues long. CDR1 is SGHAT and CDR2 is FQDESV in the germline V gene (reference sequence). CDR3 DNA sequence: TGTGCCAGCCGCGGGACAAGTAATGAAAAACTGTTTTTT. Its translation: CASRGTSNEKLFF.

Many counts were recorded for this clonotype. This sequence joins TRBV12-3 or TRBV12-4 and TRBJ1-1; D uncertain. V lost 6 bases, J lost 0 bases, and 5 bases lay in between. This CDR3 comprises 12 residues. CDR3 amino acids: CASSRMNTEAFF. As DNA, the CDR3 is TGTGCCAGCAGCCGGATGAACACTGAAGCTTTCTTT.

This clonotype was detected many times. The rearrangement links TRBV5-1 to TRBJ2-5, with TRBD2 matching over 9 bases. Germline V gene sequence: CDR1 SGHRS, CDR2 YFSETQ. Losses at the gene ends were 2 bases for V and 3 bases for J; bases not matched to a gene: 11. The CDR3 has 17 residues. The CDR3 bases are TGCGCCAGCAGCTTCGCCTACACGGGCGGGGGGGAAGAGACCCAGTACTTC. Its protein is CASSFAYTGGGEETQYF.

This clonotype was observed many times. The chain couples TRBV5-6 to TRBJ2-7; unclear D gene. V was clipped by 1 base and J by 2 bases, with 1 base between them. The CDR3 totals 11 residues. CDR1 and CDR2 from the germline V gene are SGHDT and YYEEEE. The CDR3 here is CASSLTYEQYF. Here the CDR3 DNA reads TGTGCCAGCAGCTTGACCTACGAGCAGTACTTC.

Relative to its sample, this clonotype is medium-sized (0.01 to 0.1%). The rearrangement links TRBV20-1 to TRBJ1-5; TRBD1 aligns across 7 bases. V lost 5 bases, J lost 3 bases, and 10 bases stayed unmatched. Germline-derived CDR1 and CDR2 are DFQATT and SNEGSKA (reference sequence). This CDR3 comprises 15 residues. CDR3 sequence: CSASTGALSNQPQHF. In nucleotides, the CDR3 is TGCAGTGCTTCTACAGGGGCTCTCTCCAATCAGCCCCAGCATTTT.

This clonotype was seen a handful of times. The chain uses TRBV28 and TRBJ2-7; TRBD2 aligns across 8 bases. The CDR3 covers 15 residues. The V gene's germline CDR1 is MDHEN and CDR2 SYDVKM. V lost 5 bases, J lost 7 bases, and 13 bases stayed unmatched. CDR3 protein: CASSPLPREAPEQYF. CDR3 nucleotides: TGTGCCAGCAGTCCCCTCCCGCGGGAGGCACCTGAGCAGTACTTC.

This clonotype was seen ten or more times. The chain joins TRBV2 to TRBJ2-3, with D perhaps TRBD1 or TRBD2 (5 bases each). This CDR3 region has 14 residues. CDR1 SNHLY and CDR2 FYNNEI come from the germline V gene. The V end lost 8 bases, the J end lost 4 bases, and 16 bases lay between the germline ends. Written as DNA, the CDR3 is TGTGCCAGCCCACCGGGACCTACGGCAGATACGCAGTATTTT. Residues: CASPPGPTADTQYF.

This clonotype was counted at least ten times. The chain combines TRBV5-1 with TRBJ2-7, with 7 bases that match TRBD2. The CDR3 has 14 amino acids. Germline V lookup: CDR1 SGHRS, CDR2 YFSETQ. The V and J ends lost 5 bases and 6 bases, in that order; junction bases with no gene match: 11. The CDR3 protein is CASSASGKTCEQYF. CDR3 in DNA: TGCGCCAGCAGTGCAAGCGGGAAGACCTGCGAGCAGTACTTC.